The 32 T cell receptor beta chains listed next were all sequenced from one sample in a study of PD-1 blockade in classical Hodgkin lymphoma (dated by TCRdb to 2020 to 2021). Receptor libraries were prepared by the immunoSEQ multiplex PCR assay. TCRdb carries this immuneACCESS record with in-frame sequences only. Its versions omit some clonotypes, under half of them owing to an unresolved V gene in the studies checked, with the rest unexplained. Counted in this sample were tens of thousands of clones; roughly 80% of them appeared once. The top ten clonotypes cover about 8% of the sample. The sample's time point label, in plain terms: cycle 2 day 1 (C2D1) of nivolumab. Every trial patient had relapsed after autologous stem cell transplantation, and cohorts A, B and C differed in prior brentuximab vedotin exposure. The source was peripheral blood mononuclear cells (PBMCs), collected before the second cycle of nivolumab. These receptors came from a human donor with classical Hodgkin lymphoma.

V and J are TRBV29-1 and TRBJ1-4; TRBD1 is a possible D gene (6 bases). Germline V CDR1 and CDR2: SQVTM, ANQGSEA. V was cut by 4 bases and J by 6 bases, with 15 bases left in between. The CDR3 consists of 14 residues. CDR3 protein: CSVASLGGDEKLFF. Here the CDR3 DNA reads TGCAGCGTTGCGAGTTTGGGGGGCGATGAAAAACTGTTTTTT.

The chain combines TRBV11-2 with TRBJ2-3; D is undetermined. Per the germline V gene, CDR1 is SGHAT and CDR2 is FQNNGV. The V and J ends lost 1 base and 1 base respectively, with 6 bases between them. This CDR3 spans 14 amino acids. The CDR3 loop reads CASSLGSGTDTQYF. The CDR3 DNA is TGTGCCAGCAGCTTAGGGAGTGGCACAGATACGCAGTATTTT.

The chain links TRBV4-3 to TRBJ2-2; a weak D match, TRBD2 (5 bases). Germline assignment: CDR1 LGHNA and CDR2 YSLEER. CDR3 length: 17 residues. Trimming shortened V by 7 bases and J by 0 bases, and 18 bases separated the two germline ends. CDR3: CASTGPAAGANTGELFF. Written as DNA, the CDR3 is TGCGCCAGCACCGGACCAGCGGCAGGAGCGAACACCGGGGAGCTGTTTTTT.

The chain is built from TRBV4-3 and TRBJ1-1; no definite D call. Germline CDR1 and CDR2: LGHNA and YSLEER. V was cut by 0 bases and J by 11 bases, with 16 bases left in between. This CDR3 spans 14 amino acids. CDR3 in amino acids: CASSQEVYTGSAFF. In DNA, the CDR3 is TGCGCCAGCAGCCAAGAAGTGTATACGGGTTCGGCTTTCTTT.

This rearrangement joins TRBV6-5 to TRBJ1-5; D uncertain. CDR3 size: 14 residues. Trimming cost V 6 bases and J 4 bases, with 13 bases left between them. CDR1 and CDR2 from the germline V gene are MNHEY and SVGAGI. The CDR3: CASRRTEWNQPQHF. CDR3 nucleotides: TGTGCCAGCAGAAGGACGGAGTGGAATCAGCCCCAGCATTTT.

The V gene is TRBV10-2, the J gene TRBJ2-7; 10 bases agree with TRBD1. The CDR3 has 15 residues. CDR1 is WSHSY, CDR2 SAAADI, per germline. Losses at the gene ends were 5 bases for V and 3 bases for J; bases not matched to a gene: 7. The DNA for the CDR3 is TGCGCCAGCAGTTCAGGACAGGGGGGCGTCTACGAGCAGTACTTC. Translation: CASSSGQGGVYEQYF.

This clone was seen a few times. The chain uses TRBV2 and TRBJ2-5, with 10 bases that match TRBD2. The CDR3 spans 16 residues. Trimming cost V 4 bases and J 3 bases; bases outside gene matches: 8. Germline CDR1 reads SNHLY; CDR2 reads FYNNEI. The CDR3 coding sequence is TGTGCCAGCAGTGGTAGTAGCGGGGGGCTGAAAGAGACCCAGTACTTC. As protein: CASSGSSGGLKETQYF.

V usage is TRBV7-9 and J usage is TRBJ1-3; D gene ambiguous. Germline CDR1 and CDR2: SEHNR and FQNEAQ (reference sequence). This CDR3 is 15 amino acids long. The V end was cut by 5 bases, the J end by 2 bases, with 13 bases between. CDR3 residues: CASSPPDLAGNTIYF. The CDR3, as DNA: TGTGCCAGCAGCCCCCCGGACCTGGCTGGAAACACCATATATTTT.

This chain connects TRBV4-1 to TRBJ2-3; D is unclear. From germline, CDR1 is MGHRA and CDR2 YSYEKL. V was pared by 6 bases and J by 0 bases, with 13 bases between. CDR3 length: 15 amino acids. The CDR3 DNA sequence: TGCGCCAGCAGTCCAGCCGAGGCTAGCACAGATACGCAGTATTTT. It specifies CASSPAEASTDTQYF.

The chain employs TRBV7-3 and TRBJ2-3; 8 bases are shared with TRBD2. The CDR3 covers 14 residues. The V segment lost 8 bases and the J segment 1 base; nucleotides outside the gene matches: 5. CDR1 SGHTA and CDR2 FQGTGA come from the germline V gene. The CDR3 sequence: CASREGLGTDTQYF. The CDR3 DNA reads as TGTGCCAGCCGGGAGGGCTTGGGCACAGATACGCAGTATTTT.

The chain has TRBV5-1 and TRBJ1-4; D unclear. Trimming removed 4 bases from V and 7 bases from J, with 17 bases in between. Germline V lookup: CDR1 SGHRS, CDR2 YFSETQ. The CDR3 loop spans 15 amino acids. The CDR3 DNA reads TGCGCCAGCAGCACTACAGATGCCCACAGTGAAAAACTGTTTTTT. Residues: CASSTTDAHSEKLFF.

The rearrangement joins TRBV11-2 to TRBJ1-5; TRBD1 matches at 8 bases. Germline-derived CDR1 and CDR2 are SGHAT and FQNNGV. The CDR3 is 14 residues long. With 5 bases clipped from V and 4 bases from J, the junction kept 4 bases outside the gene matches. This CDR3 reads CASSKDRDNQPQHF. For the CDR3, the DNA is TGTGCCAGCAGCAAGGACAGGGATAATCAGCCCCAGCATTTT.

The chain combines TRBV6-5 with TRBJ2-7, with D uncertain. Germline V gives CDR1 MNHEY, CDR2 SVGAGI. The ends were cut back, 6 bases at V and 1 base at J, with 10 bases in the middle. This CDR3 contains 13 residues. DNA for the CDR3: TGTGCCAGCAGCGGCTATGGGTCCTACGAGCAGTACTTC. Translation gives CASSGYGSYEQYF.

CDR3 in amino acids: CASSPYLSYNEQFF. The CDR3, as DNA: TGTGCCAGCAGTCCCTACCTCTCCTACAATGAGCAGTTCTTC. This rearrangement joins TRBV28 to TRBJ2-1; no definite D call. The V and J ends lost 5 bases and 0 bases respectively, with 8 bases between them. Germline loops: CDR1 MDHEN, CDR2 SYDVKM. This CDR3 contains 14 residues.

A word on this clone: Lacking the conserved final phenylalanine or tryptophan, this CDR3 likely reflects a read error. The chain employs TRBV7-9 and TRBJ1-1, with TRBD1 identical over 7 bases. The CDR3 sequence is 13 residues long. The germline V gene has CDR1 SEHNR and CDR2 FQNEAQ (reference sequence). V was clipped by 6 bases and J by 3 bases; unmatched bases: 4. The CDR3 region has the DNA TGTGCCAGCAGGCGGGGACAGTACACTGAAGCTTTCTCT. It specifies CASRRGQYTEAFS.

The chain couples TRBV5-4 to TRBJ2-7; the D call may be TRBD1 or TRBD2 (6 bases each). The CDR3 runs to 16 residues. Trimming shortened V by 3 bases and J by 3 bases, and 19 bases separated the two germline ends. Germline CDR1 and CDR2: SGHNT and YYREEE (reference sequence). CDR3 nucleotides: TGTGCCAGCAGCTGGCAAGGGGGGCCTCCTTACTACGAGCAGTACTTC. Translated, it gives CASSWQGGPPYYEQYF.

This clone has a handful of counts. The J gene is TRBJ2-3, the V gene TRBV5-5; TRBD1 agrees at 8 bases. CDR1 is SGHKS and CDR2 is YYEKEE in the germline V gene (reference sequence). The V segment lost 1 base and the J segment 4 bases; nucleotides outside the gene matches: 5. There are 15 residues in the CDR3. The CDR3 sequence: CASSLQAGGADTQYF. In DNA form, the CDR3 reads TGTGCCAGCAGCTTGCAGGCAGGGGGCGCAGATACGCAGTATTTT. Variable domain in full (rest from reference TRBV5-5 and TRBJ2-3): DAGVTQSPTHLIKTRGQQVTLRCSPISGHKSVSWYQQVLGQGPQFIFQYYEKEERGRGNFPDRFSARQFPNYSSELNVNALLLGDSALYLCASSLQAGGADTQYFGPGTRLTVL.

The rearrangement uses TRBV19 and TRBJ2-1, with TRBD1 matching over 7 bases. Unmatched junction bases numbered 4, after V lost 5 bases and J lost 9 bases. Looked up from germline, CDR1 is LNHDA and CDR2 is SQIVND (reference sequence). CDR3 length: 12 amino acids. The CDR3 region has the DNA TGTGCCAGTAGTGAACAGGGGTTTGAGCAGTTCTTC. Amino acid sequence: CASSEQGFEQFF.

J is TRBJ1-4 and V is TRBV4-2, with D hard to call. V was cut by 0 bases and J by 2 bases, with 10 bases left in between. This CDR3 comprises 16 residues. Germline V gives CDR1 LGHNA, CDR2 YNFKEQ. CDR3: CASSQETVGTNEKLFF. CDR3 DNA sequence: TGTGCCAGCAGCCAAGAGACCGTGGGGACTAATGAAAAACTGTTTTTT.

The chain joins TRBV19 to TRBJ2-2, with D possibly matching TRBD1 (6 bases). CDR3 length: 14 amino acids. The ends were cut back, 9 bases at V and 7 bases at J, with 18 bases in the middle. Germline V CDR1 and CDR2: LNHDA, SQIVND (reference sequence). Here the CDR3 reads CASSRDIGGGELFF. The CDR3 bases are TGTGCCAGCTCCCGGGACATTGGAGGCGGGGAGCTGTTTTTT.

This clone showed up just a few times. V is TRBV5-1 and J is TRBJ2-2; 9 bases fit TRBD2. The CDR3 length is 15 residues. Per germline, CDR1 SGHRS and CDR2 YFSETQ. Losses at the gene ends were 4 bases for V and 6 bases for J; bases not matched to a gene: 7. The CDR3 DNA follows: TGCGCCAGCAGCGAGAGCGGGGGGACCCCCGGGGAGCTGTTTTTT. Encoded protein: CASSESGGTPGELFF.

The rearrangement links TRBV5-6 to TRBJ1-5; D is unresolved. This CDR3 comprises 15 residues. The germline V and J ends were trimmed by 0 bases and 10 bases, with 17 bases remaining between them. The germline CDR1 and CDR2 sequences are SGHDT and YYEEEE. The CDR3 DNA follows: TGTGCCAGCAGCTTGGGAGTGGTTAACAATGAACCCCAGCATTTT. Protein: CASSLGVVNNEPQHF. Combining the CDR3 with reference TRBV5-6 and TRBJ1-5 gives the whole variable domain DAGVTQSPTHLIKTRGQQVTLRCSPKSGHDTVSWYQQALGQGPQFIFQYYEEEERQRGNFPDRFSGHQFPNYSSELNVNALLLGDSALYLCASSLGVVNNEPQHFGDGTRLSIL.

This clone has only a few counts. This rearrangement joins TRBV6-5 to TRBJ2-3; D unresolved. Germline loops: CDR1 MNHEY, CDR2 SVGAGI. This CDR3 has 11 residues. Trimming removed 7 bases at V and 5 bases at J, with 7 bases between. The CDR3 region is CASMRGDTQYF. CDR3 in DNA: TGTGCCAGCATGAGAGGAGATACGCAGTATTTT.

The chain links TRBV5-1 to TRBJ2-5; 11 bases align to TRBD2. Germline CDR1 is SGHRS and CDR2 is YFSETQ. V was pared by 1 base and J by 2 bases, with 10 bases of the junction left unmatched. The CDR3 spans 18 residues. CDR3 sequence (DNA): TGCGCCAGCAGCTTGACTCTTGGTGCTAGCGGGGGGCAAGAGACCCAGTACTTC. It codes for CASSLTLGASGGQETQYF.

The chain links TRBV9 to TRBJ1-2; D uncertain. V lost 1 base, J lost 1 base, and 5 bases lay in between. Germline V gives CDR1 SGDLS, CDR2 YYNGEE. The CDR3 length is 13 residues. In DNA form, the CDR3 reads TGTGCCAGCAGCGTACACCTTAACTATGGCTACACCTTC. Translating gives CASSVHLNYGYTF.

The chain joins TRBV7-9 to TRBJ2-3; D is possibly TRBD2 (6 bases). CDR1 SEHNR and CDR2 FQNEAQ come from the germline V gene (reference sequence). This CDR3 contains 14 residues. V was clipped by 5 bases and J by 0 bases, with 9 bases between them. CDR3 sequence (DNA): TGTGCCAGCAGCCGTAGCGGTAGCACAGATACGCAGTATTTT. This translates into CASSRSGSTDTQYF.

This clone was picked up one time. CDR3 loop: CASSQDRQGWRQAFF. CDR3 coding DNA: TGCGCCAGCAGCCAAGATCGGCAGGGGTGGAGACAAGCTTTCTTT. The gene calls are TRBV4-1 and TRBJ1-1; tentative D call: TRBD1 (6 bases). Germline-derived CDR1 and CDR2 are MGHRA and YSYEKL. The CDR3 contains 15 residues. Deletions cut 0 bases from V and 9 bases from J, with 17 bases between.

V is TRBV18 and J is TRBJ1-1; D not certain. Germline V gives CDR1 KGHSH, CDR2 LQKENI. The CDR3 is 16 amino acids. V was pared by 3 bases and J by 6 bases, with 20 bases between. In DNA form, the CDR3 reads TGTGCCAGCTCACCCTTTTTCGGGCAGGAGAGGTCTGAAGCTTTCTTT. It translates to CASSPFFGQERSEAFF.

The rearrangement joins TRBV29-1 to TRBJ2-7; possibly TRBD2 for D (6 bases). The CDR3 loop spans 14 amino acids. The V gene lost 0 bases and the J gene lost 5 bases, with 14 bases spanning the gap. Germline V gene sequence: CDR1 SQVTM, CDR2 ANQGSEA. The CDR3 sequence: CSVEDLRRGNEQYF. DNA for the CDR3: TGCAGCGTTGAAGATCTAAGGAGGGGTAACGAGCAGTACTTC.

This chain links TRBV19 with TRBJ2-1, with D unclear. The V and J ends lost 3 bases and 0 bases respectively, with 12 bases between them. Germline V gene data show CDR1 as LNHDA and CDR2 as SQIVND (reference sequence). The CDR3 is 16 residues long. The CDR3, as DNA: TGTGCCAGTAGTATGATGAGGCCTTTCTCCTACAATGAGCAGTTCTTC. Translation: CASSMMRPFSYNEQFF.

The chain couples TRBV14 to TRBJ1-6, with 8 bases that match TRBD1. Germline CDR1 and CDR2: SGHDN and FVKESK. Trimming cost V 4 bases and J 9 bases; bases outside gene matches: 5. The CDR3 is 14 amino acids. The CDR3 protein is CASSPDRVGSPLHF. The CDR3 coding sequence is TGTGCCAGCAGCCCGGACAGGGTGGGTTCACCCCTCCACTTT.

The genes are TRBV15 and TRBJ2-5, with D perhaps TRBD1 or TRBD2 (5 bases each). Germline values: CDR1 LNHNV, CDR2 YYDKDF (reference sequence). V dropped 1 base and J dropped 5 bases, with 11 bases sitting between them. The CDR3 totals 14 residues. CDR3 in amino acids: CATSRAGTGETQYF. The DNA of the CDR3 is TGTGCCACCAGCAGAGCAGGGACGGGTGAGACCCAGTACTTC. Full variable domain (remainder filled in from reference TRBV15 and TRBJ2-5): DAMVIQNPRYQVTQFGKPVTLSCSQTLNHNVMYWYQQKSSQAPKLLFHYYDKDFNNEADTPDNFQSRRPNTSFCFLDIRSPGLGDTAMYLCATSRAGTGETQYFGPGTRLLVL.